This T cell receptor (beta chain) derives from a study of blood T cells in healthy people across ages. General observations from the study: Unsorted PBMC input precluded a conclusive naive versus antigen-experienced comparison.

Germline V gene sequence: CDR1 MNHEY, CDR2 SMNVEV (reference sequence). V lost 2 bases and J lost 5, with 7 bases in between. This CDR3 contains 12 residues. Ten milliliters of peripheral blood were drawn from each donor into EDTA-treated tubes. No fewer than 6 micrograms of total RNA were isolated from every sample. A second about 6 to 12 cycle PCR used barcoded and J-beta primers. A template-switch adaptor containing 12 random nucleotides labeled each cDNA molecule. One entry per CDR3 protein, called by TCRdb with MiXCR from the 5' RACE reads. The sample has approximately 1,100,000 distinct CDR3 sequences; more than 40% are singletons. This clonotype occurred once. Its target is unknown.

The sample was blood. The rearrangement uses TRBV27 and TRBJ2-7, with D tentatively TRBD1 (6 bases). The receptor comes from a woman aged 55-70 years in good health. CDR3 in amino acids: CASSLDRHEQYF. CDR3 in DNA: TGTGCCAGCAGTTTAGACAGGCACGAGCAGTACTTC.